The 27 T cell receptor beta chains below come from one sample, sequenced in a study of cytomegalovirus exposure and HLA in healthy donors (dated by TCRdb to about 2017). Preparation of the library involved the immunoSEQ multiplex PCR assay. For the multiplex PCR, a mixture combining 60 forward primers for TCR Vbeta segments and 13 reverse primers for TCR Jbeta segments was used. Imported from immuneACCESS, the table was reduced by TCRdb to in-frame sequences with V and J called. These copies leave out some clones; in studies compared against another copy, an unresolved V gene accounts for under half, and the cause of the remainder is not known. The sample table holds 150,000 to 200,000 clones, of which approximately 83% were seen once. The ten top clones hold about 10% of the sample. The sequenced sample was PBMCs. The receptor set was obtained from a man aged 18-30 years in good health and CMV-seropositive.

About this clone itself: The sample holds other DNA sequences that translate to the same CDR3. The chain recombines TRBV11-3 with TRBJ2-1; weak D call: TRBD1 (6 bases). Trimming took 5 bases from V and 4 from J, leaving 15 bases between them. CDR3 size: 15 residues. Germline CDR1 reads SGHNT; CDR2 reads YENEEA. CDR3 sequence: CASSLRAGTYNEQFF. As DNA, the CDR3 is TGTGCCAGCAGCCTTAGGGCAGGGACATACAATGAGCAGTTCTTC.

This CDR3 reads CASSQVRGGEQYF. The CDR3 region has the DNA TGTGCCAGCAGTCAAGTCCGGGGTGGCGAGCAGTACTTC. The rearrangement links TRBV6-5 to TRBJ2-7, with D perhaps matching TRBD2 (5 bases). CDR3 length: 13 residues. V was pared by 5 bases and J by 6 bases, with 14 bases between. CDR1 MNHEY and CDR2 SVGAGI come from the germline V gene.

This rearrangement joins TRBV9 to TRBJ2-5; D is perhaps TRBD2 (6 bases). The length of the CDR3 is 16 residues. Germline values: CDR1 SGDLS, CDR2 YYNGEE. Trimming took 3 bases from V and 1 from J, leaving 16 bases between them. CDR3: CASSAEGGGIQETQYF. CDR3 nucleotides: TGTGCCAGCAGCGCGGAGGGTGGGGGGATCCAAGAGACCCAGTACTTC.

The CDR3 bases are TGTGCCAGTAGTACGGACAGGGGTAATTCACCCCTCCACTTT. Residues: CASSTDRGNSPLHF. The chain joins TRBV19 to TRBJ1-6; 9 bases line up with TRBD1. V trimming: 4 bases; J trimming: 6 bases; junction bases outside the gene matches: 1. Germline V CDR1 and CDR2: LNHDA, SQIVND (reference sequence). This CDR3 is built from 14 residues.

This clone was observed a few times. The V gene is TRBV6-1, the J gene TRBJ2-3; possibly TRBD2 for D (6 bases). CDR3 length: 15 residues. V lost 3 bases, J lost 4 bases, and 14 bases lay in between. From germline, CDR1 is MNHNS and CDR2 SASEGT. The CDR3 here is CASSDGTGSADTQYF. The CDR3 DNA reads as TGTGCCAGCAGTGACGGGACTGGGAGCGCAGATACGCAGTATTTT.

The CDR3 loop reads CSARTGGRWYF. CDR3 coding DNA: TGCAGTGCTAGAACCGGGGGGAGGTGGTATTTT. The rearrangement uses TRBV20-1 and TRBJ2-3; 7 nucleotides align to TRBD2. Trimming took 2 bases from V and 14 from J; bases not matched to a gene: 7. Germline CDR1 and CDR2: DFQATT and SNEGSKA (reference sequence). CDR3 length equals 11 residues.

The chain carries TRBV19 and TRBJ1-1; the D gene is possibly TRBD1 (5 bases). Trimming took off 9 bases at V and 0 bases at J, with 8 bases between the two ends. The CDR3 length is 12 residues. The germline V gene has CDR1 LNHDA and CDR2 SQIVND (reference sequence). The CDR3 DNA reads TGTGCCAGAGGACATCTGAACACTGAAGCTTTCTTT. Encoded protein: CARGHLNTEAFF.

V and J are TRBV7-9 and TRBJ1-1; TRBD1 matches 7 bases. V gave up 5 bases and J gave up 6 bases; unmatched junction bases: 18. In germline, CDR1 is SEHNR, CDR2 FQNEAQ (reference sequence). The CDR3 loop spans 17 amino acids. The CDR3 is CASSQDRVGGFYSEAFF. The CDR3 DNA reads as TGTGCCAGCAGCCAAGACAGGGTTGGGGGGTTTTACTCTGAAGCTTTCTTT. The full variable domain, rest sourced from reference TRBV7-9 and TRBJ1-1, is DTGVSQNPRHKITKRGQNVTFRCDPISEHNRLYWYRQTLGQGPEFLTYFQNEAQLEKSRLLSDRFSAERPKGSFSTLEIQRTEQGDSAMYLCASSQDRVGGFYSEAFFGQGTRLTVV.

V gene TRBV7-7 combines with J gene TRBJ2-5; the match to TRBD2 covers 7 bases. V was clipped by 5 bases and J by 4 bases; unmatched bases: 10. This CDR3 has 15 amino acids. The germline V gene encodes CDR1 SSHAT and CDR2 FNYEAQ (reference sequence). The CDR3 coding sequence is TGTGCCAGCAGCAACCGTGGGGTAGCGGGAGAGACCCAGTACTTC. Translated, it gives CASSNRGVAGETQYF.

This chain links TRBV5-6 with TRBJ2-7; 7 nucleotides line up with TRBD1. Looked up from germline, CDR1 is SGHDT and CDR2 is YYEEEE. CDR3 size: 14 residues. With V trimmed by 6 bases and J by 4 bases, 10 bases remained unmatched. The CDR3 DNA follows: TGTGCCAGCACGGACACACAGGGGTCATACGAGCAGTACTTC. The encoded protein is CASTDTQGSYEQYF. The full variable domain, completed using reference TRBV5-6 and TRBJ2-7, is DAGVTQSPTHLIKTRGQQVTLRCSPKSGHDTVSWYQQALGQGPQFIFQYYEEEERQRGNFPDRFSGHQFPNYSSELNVNALLLGDSALYLCASTDTQGSYEQYFGPGTRLTVT.

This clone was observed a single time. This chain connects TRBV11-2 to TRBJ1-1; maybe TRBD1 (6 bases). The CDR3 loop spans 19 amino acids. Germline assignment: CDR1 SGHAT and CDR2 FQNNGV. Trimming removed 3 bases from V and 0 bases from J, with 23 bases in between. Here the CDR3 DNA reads TGTGCCAGCAGCTTTTCCACCTGGGACATCCTACATATGAACACTGAAGCTTTCTTT. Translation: CASSFSTWDILHMNTEAFF.

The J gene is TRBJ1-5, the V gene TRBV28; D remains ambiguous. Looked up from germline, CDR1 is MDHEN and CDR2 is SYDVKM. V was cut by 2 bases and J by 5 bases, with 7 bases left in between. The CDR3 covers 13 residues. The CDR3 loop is CASSLGRHQPQHF. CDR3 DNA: TGTGCCAGCAGTTTAGGGAGGCATCAGCCCCAGCATTTT.

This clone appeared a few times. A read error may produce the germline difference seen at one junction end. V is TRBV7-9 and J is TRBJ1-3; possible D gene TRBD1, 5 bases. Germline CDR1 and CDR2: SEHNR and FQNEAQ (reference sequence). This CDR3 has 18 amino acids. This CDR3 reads CSSSLVSGGIVSGNTIYF. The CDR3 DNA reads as TGTTCCAGCAGCTTAGTATCCGGGGGAATAGTATCTGGAAACACCATATATTTT.

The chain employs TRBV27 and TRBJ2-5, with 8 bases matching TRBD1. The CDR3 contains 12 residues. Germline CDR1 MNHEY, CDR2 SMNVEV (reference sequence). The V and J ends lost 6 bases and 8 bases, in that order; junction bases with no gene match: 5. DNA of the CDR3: TGTGCCAGCAGGCTCACAGGGGGAACCCAGTACTTC. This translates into CASRLTGGTQYF.

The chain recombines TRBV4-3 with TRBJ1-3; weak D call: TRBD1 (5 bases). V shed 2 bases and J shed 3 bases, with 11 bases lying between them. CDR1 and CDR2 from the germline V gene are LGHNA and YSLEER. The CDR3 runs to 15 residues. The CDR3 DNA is TGCGCCAGCAGCCAATTTGGGGGAGGTGGAAACACCATATATTTT. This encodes CASSQFGGGGNTIYF.

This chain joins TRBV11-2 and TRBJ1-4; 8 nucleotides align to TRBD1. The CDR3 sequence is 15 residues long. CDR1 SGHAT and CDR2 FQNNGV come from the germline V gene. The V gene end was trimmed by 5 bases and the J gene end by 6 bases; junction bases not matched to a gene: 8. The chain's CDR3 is CASSTRQGADEKLFF. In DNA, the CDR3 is TGTGCCAGCAGCACCCGGCAGGGGGCAGATGAAAAACTGTTTTTT.

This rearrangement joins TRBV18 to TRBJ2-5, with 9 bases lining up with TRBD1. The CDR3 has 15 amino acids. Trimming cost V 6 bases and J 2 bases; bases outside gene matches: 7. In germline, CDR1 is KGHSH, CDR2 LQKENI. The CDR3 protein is CASSRGTGPQETQYF. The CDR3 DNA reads TGTGCCAGCTCGCGAGGGACAGGGCCACAAGAGACCCAGTACTTC.

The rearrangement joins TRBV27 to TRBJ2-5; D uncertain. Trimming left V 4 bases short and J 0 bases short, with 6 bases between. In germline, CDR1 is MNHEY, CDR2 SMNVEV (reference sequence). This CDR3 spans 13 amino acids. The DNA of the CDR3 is TGTGCCAGCAGTTACGGGTACCAAGAGACCCAGTACTTC. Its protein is CASSYGYQETQYF.

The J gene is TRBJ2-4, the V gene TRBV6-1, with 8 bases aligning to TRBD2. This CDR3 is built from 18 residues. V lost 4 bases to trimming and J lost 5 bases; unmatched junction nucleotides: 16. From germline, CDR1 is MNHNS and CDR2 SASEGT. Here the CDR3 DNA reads TGTGCCAGCAGTGGGGTGGGGGGGAGCGGGGGAAAGGAAAACATTCAGTACTTC. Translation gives CASSGVGGSGGKENIQYF.

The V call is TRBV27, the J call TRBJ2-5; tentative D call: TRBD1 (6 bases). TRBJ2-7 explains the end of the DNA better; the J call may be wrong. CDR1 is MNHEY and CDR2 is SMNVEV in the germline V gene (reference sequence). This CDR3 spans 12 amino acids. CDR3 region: CASSLDSYEQYF. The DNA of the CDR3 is TGTGCCAGCAGTCTGGACAGCTACGAGCAGTACTTC.

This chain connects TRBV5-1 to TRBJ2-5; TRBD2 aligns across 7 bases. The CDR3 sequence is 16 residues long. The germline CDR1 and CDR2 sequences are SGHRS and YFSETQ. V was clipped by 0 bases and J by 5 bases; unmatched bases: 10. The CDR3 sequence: CASSLGGGALRETQYF. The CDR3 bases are TGCGCCAGCAGCTTGGGGGGAGGGGCGCTTCGTGAGACCCAGTACTTC.

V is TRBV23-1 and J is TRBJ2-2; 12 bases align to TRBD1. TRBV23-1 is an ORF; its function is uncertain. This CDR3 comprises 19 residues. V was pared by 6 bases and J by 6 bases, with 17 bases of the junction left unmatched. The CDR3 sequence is CASRLKSHSGQGASGELFF. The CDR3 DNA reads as TGCGCCAGCAGACTAAAGAGTCACTCGGGACAGGGGGCCTCCGGGGAGCTGTTTTTT.

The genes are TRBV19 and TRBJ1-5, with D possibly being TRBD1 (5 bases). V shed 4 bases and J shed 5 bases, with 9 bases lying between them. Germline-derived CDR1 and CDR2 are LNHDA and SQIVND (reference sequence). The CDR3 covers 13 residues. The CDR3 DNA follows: TGTGCCAGTAGTAATCGCAGGGATCAGCCCCAGCATTTT. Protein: CASSNRRDQPQHF.

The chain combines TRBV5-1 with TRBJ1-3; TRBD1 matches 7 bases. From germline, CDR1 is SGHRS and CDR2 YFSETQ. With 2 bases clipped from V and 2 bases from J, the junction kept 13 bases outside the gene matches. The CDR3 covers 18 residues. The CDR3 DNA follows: TGCGCCAGCAGCTTTTCGACAGGGTTGAAAGGGCCTGGAAACACCATATATTTT. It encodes CASSFSTGLKGPGNTIYF.

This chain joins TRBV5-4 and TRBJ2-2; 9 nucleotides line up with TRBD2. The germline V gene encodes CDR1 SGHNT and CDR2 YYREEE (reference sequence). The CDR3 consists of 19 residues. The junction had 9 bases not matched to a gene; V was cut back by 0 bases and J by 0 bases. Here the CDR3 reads CASSLGGASGATNTGELFF. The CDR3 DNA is TGTGCCAGCAGCTTGGGGGGGGCTAGCGGGGCTACGAACACCGGGGAGCTGTTTTTT.

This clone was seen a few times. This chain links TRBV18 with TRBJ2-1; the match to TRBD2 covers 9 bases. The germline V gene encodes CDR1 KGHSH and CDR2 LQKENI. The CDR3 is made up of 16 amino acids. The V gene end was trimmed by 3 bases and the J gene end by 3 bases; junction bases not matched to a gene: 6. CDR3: CASSPLQAGGYNEQFF. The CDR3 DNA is TGTGCCAGCTCACCCCTCCAAGCGGGGGGCTACAATGAGCAGTTCTTC.

CDR3 sequence reads: CASNNGYEQYF. The CDR3 DNA follows: TGTGCCAGCAATAACGGCTACGAGCAGTACTTC. The chain carries TRBV2 and TRBJ2-7; D uncertain. Per germline, CDR1 SNHLY and CDR2 FYNNEI. This CDR3 is built from 11 residues. Trimming stripped 7 bases from V and 3 bases from J, with 7 bases between.